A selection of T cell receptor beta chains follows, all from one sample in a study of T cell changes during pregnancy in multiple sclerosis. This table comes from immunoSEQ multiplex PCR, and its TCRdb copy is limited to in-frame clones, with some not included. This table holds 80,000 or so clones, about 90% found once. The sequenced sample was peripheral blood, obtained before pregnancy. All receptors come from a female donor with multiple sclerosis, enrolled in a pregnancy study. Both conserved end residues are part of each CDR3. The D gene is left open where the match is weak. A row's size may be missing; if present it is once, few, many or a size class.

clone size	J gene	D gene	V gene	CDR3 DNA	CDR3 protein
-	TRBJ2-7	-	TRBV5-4	TGTGCCAGCACCCTTGGACTGCGAAGCTCCTACGAGCAGTACTTC	CASTLGLRSSYEQYF
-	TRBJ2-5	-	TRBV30	TGTGCCTGGAGTACAGGGAATGATGAGACCCAGTACTTC	CAWSTGNDETQYF
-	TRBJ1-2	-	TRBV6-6	TGTGCCAGCAGTTATAGCCAGGGGAACGGCTACACCTTC	CASSYSQGNGYTF
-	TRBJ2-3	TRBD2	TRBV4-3	TGCGCCAGCAGCCAAGATCCAAGCGGGAGATGGACAGATACGCAGTATTTT	CASSQDPSGRWTDTQYF
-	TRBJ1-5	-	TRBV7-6	TGTGCCAGCAGCTTAGCCCCAGGGGGCAATCAGCCCCAGCATTTT	CASSLAPGGNQPQHF
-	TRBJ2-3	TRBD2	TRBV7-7	TGTGCTAGCAGCCGGGGACTAGCGGGAGGTGGAGATACGCAGTATTTT	CASSRGLAGGGDTQYF
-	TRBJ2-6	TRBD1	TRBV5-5	TGTGCCAGCAGCACTAGACAGGGCTCTGGGGCCAACGTCCTGACTTTC	CASSTRQGSGANVLTF
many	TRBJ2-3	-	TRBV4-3	TGCGCCAGCAGCCAAGGTACATCAGCGAGTGGTACAGATACGCAGTATTTT	CASSQGTSASGTDTQYF
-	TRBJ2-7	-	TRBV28	TGTGCCAGCAGTCCATCGGACATCTCCTACGAGCAGTACTTC	CASSPSDISYEQYF
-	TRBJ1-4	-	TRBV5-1	TGCGCCAGCAGCTCCGGACAAGCTAATGAAAAACTGTTTTTT	CASSSGQANEKLFF
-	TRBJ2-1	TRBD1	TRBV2	TGTGCCAGCACCCCCCAAGACAGGGTTAACAATGAGCAGTTCTTC	CASTPQDRVNNEQFF
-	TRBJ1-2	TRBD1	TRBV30	TGTGCCTGGAGTGTACCTCCAGGGACAGGGGGTTACAACTATGGCTACACCTTC	CAWSVPPGTGGYNYGYTF
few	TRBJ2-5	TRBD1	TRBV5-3	TGTGCCAGAAGCTGCCGGGACAGAGAGTGGGAGACCCAGTACTTC	CARSCRDREWETQYF
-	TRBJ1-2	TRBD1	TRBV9	TGTGCCAGCACCGGGACAGGGAAAAGTGTGGGCGGCTACACCTTC	CASTGTGKSVGGYTF
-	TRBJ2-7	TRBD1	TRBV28	TGTGCCAGCAGACCTACAGGGGGCAACTTCTACGAGCAGTACTTC	CASRPTGGNFYEQYF
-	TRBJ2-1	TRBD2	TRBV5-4	TGTGCCAGCAGCTTAGAACCGGGACTAGCGGGAGAGGAGCAGTTCTTC	CASSLEPGLAGEEQFF
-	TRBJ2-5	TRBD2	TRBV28	TGTGCCAGCAGTTTGGAAGGGACTAGTTTTCGAGAGACCCAGTACTTC	CASSLEGTSFRETQYF
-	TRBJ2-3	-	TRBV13	TGTGCCAGCAGCTATAGAGCCGGGACTCATATACCAGATACGCAGTATTTT	CASSYRAGTHIPDTQYF
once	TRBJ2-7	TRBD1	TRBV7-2	TGTGCCAGCAGCTTAAGTAACAGGGGGTACGAGCAGTACTTC	CASSLSNRGYEQYF
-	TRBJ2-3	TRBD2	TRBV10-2	TGCGCCAGCAGTGGCCCTAGCGGGAGGTGGAAAAGCACAGATACGCAGTATTTT	CASSGPSGRWKSTDTQYF
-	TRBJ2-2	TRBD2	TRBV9	TGTGCCAGCAGCGATCTAGCGGGACCCAGGACCGGGGAGCTGTTTTTT	CASSDLAGPRTGELFF
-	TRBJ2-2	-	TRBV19	TGTGCCAGTAGTATACCCCCAGGGCCGGACACCGGGGAGCTGTTTTTT	CASSIPPGPDTGELFF
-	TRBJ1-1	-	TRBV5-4	TGTGCCAGCAGCTCATGGAACACTGAAGCTTTCTTT	CASSSWNTEAFF
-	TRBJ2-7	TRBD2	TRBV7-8	TGTGCCAGCAGCGGAGGTAGGGGCGGGAGGGCCCTCTACGAGCAGTACTTC	CASSGGRGGRALYEQYF
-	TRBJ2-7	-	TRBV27	TGTGCCAGCGGCCGAAACCCCTACGAGCAGTACTTC	CASGRNPYEQYF
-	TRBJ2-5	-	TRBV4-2	TGTGCCAGCAGCCAAGGGGCGGGGAATCTTGAAGAGACCCAGTACTTC	CASSQGAGNLEETQYF
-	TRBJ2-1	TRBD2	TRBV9	TGTGCCAGCAGCAGAGGGACTAGCGGACACTCCTACAATGAGCAGTTCTTC	CASSRGTSGHSYNEQFF
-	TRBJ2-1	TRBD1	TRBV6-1	TGTGCCAGCACCTTGGACAGGATCAATGAGCAGTTCTTC	CASTLDRINEQFF
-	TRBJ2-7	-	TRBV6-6	TGTGCCAGCAGTTACTATTCCGGGGGCTACGAGCAGTACTTC	CASSYYSGGYEQYF
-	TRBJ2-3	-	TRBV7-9	TGTGCCAGCAGCTTAGGGACAGGCACAGATACGCAGTATTTT	CASSLGTGTDTQYF
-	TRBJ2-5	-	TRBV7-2	TGTGCCAGCGCAGGGCTGGAGACCCAGTACTTC	CASAGLETQYF
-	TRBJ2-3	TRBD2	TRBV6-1	TGTGCCAGCAGTGCCACTAGCGGGGGGGGCACAGATACGCAGTATTTT	CASSATSGGGTDTQYF
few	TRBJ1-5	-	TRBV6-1	TGTGCCAGCAGGGAGGGAGTTCAGCCCCAGCATTTT	CASREGVQPQHF
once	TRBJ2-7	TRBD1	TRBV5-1	TGCGCCAGCTTTTTGGGGACAGGACACTACGAGCAGTACTTC	CASFLGTGHYEQYF
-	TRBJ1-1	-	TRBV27	TGTGCCAGCAGCCTGAGTAGGCGGGCTGAAGCTTTCTTT	CASSLSRRAEAFF
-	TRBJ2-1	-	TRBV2	TGTGCCAGCAGTGTGCCGTCGGGACTTACAAATGAGCAGTTCTTC	CASSVPSGLTNEQFF